The sequence of this T cell receptor beta chain was determined in a study of T cell repertoires in cytomegalovirus infection. TCRdb processed the reads anew with MiXCR; each CDR3 protein has one entry. The sample lists around 770,000 distinct CDR3 sequences; roughly 29% were seen once. The germline CDR1 and CDR2 sequences are LNHNV and YYDKDF (reference sequence). V was cut by 3 bases and J by 1 base, with 9 bases left in between. The CDR3 consists of 14 residues. In the case of this clonotype: Its antigen is not identified.

This clonotype was obtained from a human donor in good health (CMV status not recorded). Some clones in this sample may be carry-over from other donors' samples. The material was cultured CD8+ T cells from PBMCs, obtained from culture after CMV antigen stimulation. The chain recombines TRBV15 with TRBJ1-1; the D is unclear. The CDR3 spells CATSRERQNTEAFF. CDR3 coding DNA: TGTGCCACCAGCAGGGAAAGACAGAACACTGAAGCTTTCTTT.